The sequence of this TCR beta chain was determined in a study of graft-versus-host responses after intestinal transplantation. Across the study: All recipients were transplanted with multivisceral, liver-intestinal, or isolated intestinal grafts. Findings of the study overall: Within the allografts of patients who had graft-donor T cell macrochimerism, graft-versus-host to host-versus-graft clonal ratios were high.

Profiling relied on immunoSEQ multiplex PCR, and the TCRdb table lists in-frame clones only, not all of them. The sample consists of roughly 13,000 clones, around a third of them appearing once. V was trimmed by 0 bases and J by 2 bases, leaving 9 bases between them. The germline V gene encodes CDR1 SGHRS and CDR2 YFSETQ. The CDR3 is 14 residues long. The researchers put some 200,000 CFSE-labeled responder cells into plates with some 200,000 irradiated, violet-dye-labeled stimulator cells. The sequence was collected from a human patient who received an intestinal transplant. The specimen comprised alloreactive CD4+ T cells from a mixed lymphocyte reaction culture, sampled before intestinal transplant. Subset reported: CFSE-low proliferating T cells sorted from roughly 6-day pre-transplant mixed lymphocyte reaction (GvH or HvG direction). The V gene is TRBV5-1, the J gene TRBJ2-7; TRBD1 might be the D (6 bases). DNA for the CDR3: TGCGCCAGCAGCTTGGCGCAGGGGCCCTACGAGCAGTACTTC. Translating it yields CASSLAQGPYEQYF.